Below are 21 T cell receptor beta chains sequenced from a single sample in a study of glioma-infiltrating T cells after dendritic cell vaccination (TCRdb year 2016). Library creation used the immunoSEQ multiplex PCR assay. TCRdb carries this immuneACCESS record with in-frame sequences only. Its versions omit some clonotypes, under half of them owing to an unresolved V gene in the studies checked, with the rest unexplained. The sample contains approximately 62,000 clones, roughly 86% of them found a single time. The ten largest clones capture roughly 11% of the sample. The time point label here, explained by the study, means: after dendritic cell vaccination, including at tumor progression/relapse. Sequencing used blood, obtained after dendritic cell vaccination. These receptors came from a human donor with glioblastoma.

V is TRBV27 and J is TRBJ1-2; D not resolved. Trimming took off 6 bases at V and 9 bases at J, with 14 bases between the two ends. The CDR3 sequence is 12 residues long. CDR1 and CDR2 from the germline V gene are MNHEY and SMNVEV (reference sequence). DNA for the CDR3: TGTGCCAGCAGCCCGAGGGTCGGGAGCTACACCTTC. The encoded protein is CASSPRVGSYTF.

This chain connects TRBV27 to TRBJ1-1; D perhaps matches TRBD1 (5 bases). The germline gives CDR1 MNHEY, CDR2 SMNVEV (reference sequence). This CDR3 has 14 residues. With 5 bases removed from V and 4 bases from J, the gap between germline ends came to 14 bases. The CDR3 region has the DNA TGTGCCAGCAGTCCCCGGGCCAGGGCCACTGAAGCTTTCTTT. It translates to CASSPRARATEAFF.

The J gene is TRBJ1-2, the V gene TRBV4-3, with TRBD1 as a possible D gene (6 bases). The CDR3 has 16 amino acids. Trimming took 0 bases from V and 3 from J, leaving 14 bases between them. The germline V gene has CDR1 LGHNA and CDR2 YSLEER. The CDR3 protein is CASSQDQGPPYYGYTF. The CDR3 DNA is TGCGCCAGCAGCCAAGATCAGGGGCCTCCTTACTATGGCTACACCTTC.

The chain is built from TRBV11-3 and TRBJ1-4; 8 bases align to TRBD1. Germline assignment: CDR1 SGHNT and CDR2 YENEEA. Unmatched junction bases numbered 5, after V lost 4 bases and J lost 1 base. The CDR3 sequence is 16 residues long. CDR3 amino acids: CASSCDRGRTNEKLFF. CDR3 sequence (DNA): TGTGCCAGCAGCTGTGACAGGGGAAGAACTAATGAAAAACTGTTTTTT.

This chain links TRBV29-1 with TRBJ1-2; D might be TRBD1 (5 bases). This CDR3 contains 13 residues. Germline V gene lookup returns CDR1 SQVTM and CDR2 ANQGSEA. Trimming took off 7 bases at V and 4 bases at J, with 16 bases between the two ends. As DNA, the CDR3 is TGCAGCGCCTCCGGGGGACCTTTCTATGGCTACACCTTC. It is translated as CSASGGPFYGYTF.

The chain employs TRBV6-5 and TRBJ1-2; D unresolved. The CDR3 length is 13 residues. The germline gives CDR1 MNHEY, CDR2 SVGAGI. Trimming removed 6 bases from V and 1 base from J, with 9 bases in between. Written as DNA, the CDR3 is TGTGCCAGCAGAGAGACTCTTAACTATGGCTACACCTTC. Amino acids: CASRETLNYGYTF.

This clone appeared once. V is TRBV18 and J is TRBJ1-1, with D unresolved. The V end was cut by 6 bases, the J end by 4 bases, with 12 bases between. Per germline, CDR1 KGHSH and CDR2 LQKENI. This CDR3 contains 13 residues. The CDR3 DNA reads as TGTGCCAGCTCGGGCCAGGAGGGCACTGAAGCTTTCTTT. This translates into CASSGQEGTEAFF.

The chain joins TRBV6-1 to TRBJ2-3; TRBD2 aligns across 12 bases. The CDR3 has 16 residues. J gave up 4 bases and V 2 bases, and 4 bases lay outside the gene matches. Germline loops: CDR1 MNHNS, CDR2 SASEGT. This CDR3 is CASSELAGGSPDTQYF. The DNA for the CDR3 is TGTGCCAGCAGTGAACTAGCGGGAGGGAGCCCAGATACGCAGTATTTT.

CDR3 coding DNA: TGTGCCAGCAGCTTGGTGGGACAGGGGGTCCCTCAGCCCCAGCATTTT. Residues: CASSLVGQGVPQPQHF. The genes are TRBV5-6 and TRBJ1-5, with 11 bases identical to TRBD1. The CDR3 extends over 16 amino acids. From germline, CDR1 is SGHDT and CDR2 YYEEEE. V was clipped by 0 bases and J by 6 bases; unmatched bases: 5.

The V call is TRBV7-6, the J call TRBJ1-5; D is perhaps TRBD1 (5 bases). Germline V gene lookup returns CDR1 SGHVS and CDR2 FNYEAQ. The V end lost 1 base, the J end lost 4 bases, and 8 bases lay between the germline ends. The CDR3 totals 14 residues. The CDR3 reads CASSLGGGNQPQHF. CDR3 in DNA: TGTGCCAGCAGCTTAGGGGGGGGAAATCAGCCCCAGCATTTT.

The chain combines TRBV30 with TRBJ2-7, with TRBD2 as a possible D gene (7 bases). V lost 4 bases to trimming and J lost 1 base, with 8 bases between them. Germline values: CDR1 GTSNPN, CDR2 SVGIG (reference sequence). The CDR3 totals 12 residues. The CDR3 sequence is CAWKGGSYEQYF. CDR3 nucleotides: TGTGCCTGGAAGGGGGGGTCCTACGAGCAGTACTTC.

This rearrangement joins TRBV4-1 to TRBJ2-6, with TRBD1 matching over 7 bases. The germline V gene has CDR1 MGHRA and CDR2 YSYEKL. V was pared by 4 bases and J by 2 bases, with 8 bases of the junction left unmatched. The CDR3 consists of 17 residues. CDR3 sequence: CASSPPTGAPGANVLTF. The CDR3 bases are TGCGCCAGCAGCCCCCCCACAGGGGCCCCTGGGGCCAACGTCCTGACTTTC.

The J gene is TRBJ1-3, the V gene TRBV6-6; D might be TRBD1 (6 bases). With 6 bases removed from V and 0 bases from J, the gap between germline ends came to 12 bases. Germline V gene sequence: CDR1 MNHNY, CDR2 SVGAGI (reference sequence). The CDR3 has 15 residues. In DNA form, the CDR3 reads TGTGCCAGCAGCCGACAGGAGAGCTCTGGAAACACCATATATTTT. Translated: CASSRQESSGNTIYF.

The chain couples TRBV30 to TRBJ1-1; D perhaps matches TRBD1 (5 bases). This CDR3 contains 14 residues. V gave up 0 bases and J gave up 1 base, with 9 bases separating them. CDR1 and CDR2 (germline): GTSNPN, SVGIG (reference sequence). Written as DNA, the CDR3 is TGTGCCTGGAGTGTAGGACATGGGAACACTGAAGCTTTCTTT. Its protein is CAWSVGHGNTEAFF.

In regard to this clone: The same CDR3 is also encoded by other DNA sequences in this sample. The J gene is TRBJ1-6, the V gene TRBV9; weak D call: TRBD1 (6 bases). Looked up from germline, CDR1 is SGDLS and CDR2 is YYNGEE. CDR3 size: 15 residues. The V end was cut by 3 bases, the J end by 10 bases, with 17 bases between. The CDR3: CASSEVGQGKSPLHF. The CDR3 DNA sequence: TGTGCCAGCAGCGAGGTAGGGCAGGGGAAATCACCCCTCCACTTT.

The chain joins TRBV30 to TRBJ1-6, with D unresolved. This CDR3 comprises 15 residues. CDR1 GTSNPN and CDR2 SVGIG come from the germline V gene (reference sequence). The CDR3 DNA reads TGTGCTATATCGAGCACGAGCTCCTATAATTCACCCCTCCACTTT. Its protein is CAISSTSSYNSPLHF.

This chain links TRBV18 with TRBJ2-7; 9 bases line up with TRBD1. This CDR3 comprises 17 residues. Germline CDR1 and CDR2: KGHSH and LQKENI. Trimming at V came to 2 bases and at J to 1 base, leaving 9 bases not matched to a gene. The CDR3 reads CASSPLGTGQLSYEQYF. The CDR3 nucleotides read TGTGCCAGCTCACCATTGGGGACAGGGCAACTTTCCTACGAGCAGTACTTC. The variable domain in full, with the rest retrieved from reference TRBV18 and TRBJ2-7, is NAGVMQNPRHLVRRRGQEARLRCSPMKGHSHVYWYRQLPEEGLKFMVYLQKENIIDESGMPKERFSAEFPKEGPSILRIQQVVRGDSAAYFCASSPLGTGQLSYEQYFGPGTRLTVT.

The V call is TRBV19, the J call TRBJ1-1; D is undetermined. This CDR3 is built from 10 residues. V lost 8 bases and J 13 bases, leaving 14 bases between the germline ends. CDR1 is LNHDA, CDR2 SQIVND, per germline (reference sequence). CDR3 sequence: CASGDLEGFF. CDR3 DNA sequence: TGTGCCAGTGGGGATCTCGAGGGTTTCTTT.

CDR3 sequence reads: CAAGGNTEAFF. In DNA, the CDR3 is TGTGCCGCCGGCGGGAACACTGAAGCTTTCTTT. The chain joins TRBV5-4 to TRBJ1-1; D is ambiguous. The V gene's germline CDR1 is SGHNT and CDR2 YYREEE (reference sequence). The V gene lost 10 bases and the J gene lost 1 base, with 8 bases spanning the gap. The CDR3 covers 11 residues.

The chain is built from TRBV27 and TRBJ1-2; 7 positions match TRBD1. This CDR3 comprises 15 residues. Germline V gene data show CDR1 as MNHEY and CDR2 as SMNVEV (reference sequence). V dropped 0 bases and J dropped 6; count of bases not matched to a gene: 7. CDR3 nucleotide sequence: TGTGCCAGCAGTTTATCTTCCGGGACAGCGGATGGCTACACCTTC. Encoded protein: CASSLSSGTADGYTF.

The V call is TRBV18, the J call TRBJ1-5, with 8 nucleotides matching TRBD1. Germline V gives CDR1 KGHSH, CDR2 LQKENI. The V and J ends lost 3 bases and 9 bases, in that order; junction bases with no gene match: 7. This CDR3 is 14 amino acids long. The CDR3 loop reads CASSPSQGGGPQHF. The CDR3 nucleotides are TGTGCCAGCTCACCGTCACAGGGGGGAGGGCCCCAGCATTTT.